This entry lists 21 T cell receptor beta chains sequenced from one sample in a study of radiotherapy plus CTLA-4 blockade in lung cancer (dated by TCRdb to the late 2010s). Library preparation was by the immunoSEQ multiplex PCR assay. The source is immuneACCESS, and TCRdb retained only in-frame sequences with V and J called. Part of the clones is not carried over; for the studies checked, unresolved V genes explain less than half of this, and the remainder is unexplained. The sample table contains just under 45,000 clones; only one count was recorded for over 60% of them. The top ten clonotypes cover 23% of the sample. Here the sequenced sample was peripheral blood, taken from a patient treated with radiotherapy plus ipilimumab. Receptors originate from a human donor with non-small cell lung cancer who had a partial response to radiotherapy plus ipilimumab.

The CDR3 DNA follows: TGTGCCAGCAGCGGTTCCGGGACATACAACACCGGGGAGCTGTTTTTT. The encoded protein is CASSGSGTYNTGELFF. The chain joins TRBV9 to TRBJ2-2; D might be TRBD1 (6 bases). V dropped 3 bases and J dropped 2 bases, with 14 bases sitting between them. Per the germline V gene, CDR1 is SGDLS and CDR2 is YYNGEE. CDR3 length: 16 amino acids.

The chain carries TRBV2 and TRBJ1-5, with 8 bases matching TRBD1. From germline, CDR1 is SNHLY and CDR2 FYNNEI. The J segment lost 5 bases and the V segment lost 6 bases, leaving 12 bases of the junction unmatched. The CDR3 is 16 residues long. CDR3 bases: TGTGCCAGCAGAGGCGGACAGGGTAGGATCGATCAGCCCCAGCATTTT. This gives the protein CASRGGQGRIDQPQHF.

This sequence joins TRBV5-4 and TRBJ2-1; D gene uncertain. The length of the CDR3 is 14 residues. The V gene's germline CDR1 is SGHNT and CDR2 YYREEE (reference sequence). V lost 0 bases and J lost 3, with 7 bases in between. The CDR3 spells CASSLASLYNEQFF. DNA for the CDR3: TGTGCCAGCAGCTTGGCCTCTCTCTACAATGAGCAGTTCTTC.

Only a few counts were recorded for this clone. The chain carries TRBV7-9 and TRBJ2-7, with D possibly matching TRBD2 (5 bases). The CDR3 spans 14 residues. V shed 3 bases and J shed 2 bases, with 11 bases lying between them. The germline V gene has CDR1 SEHNR and CDR2 FQNEAQ (reference sequence). CDR3 nucleotide sequence: TGTGCCAGCAGCTTGGGTGCGGGTGCCTACGAGCAGTACTTC. It translates to CASSLGAGAYEQYF. Looking up the rest from reference TRBV7-9 and TRBJ2-7 gives the full variable domain: DTGVSQNPRHKITKRGQNVTFRCDPISEHNRLYWYRQTLGQGPEFLTYFQNEAQLEKSRLLSDRFSAERPKGSFSTLEIQRTEQGDSAMYLCASSLGAGAYEQYFGPGTRLTVT.

The chain uses TRBV4-3 and TRBJ1-1; TRBD1 is a possible D gene (6 bases). Germline CDR1 is LGHNA and CDR2 is YSLEER. Trimming left V 0 bases short and J 10 bases short, with 12 bases between. This CDR3 is 13 amino acids long. The CDR3 reads CASSQDTGRVAFF. The CDR3 nucleotides read TGCGCCAGCAGCCAAGACACAGGGAGGGTAGCTTTCTTT.

The chain links TRBV23-1 to TRBJ2-1; 10 nucleotides match TRBD1. TRBV23-1 is an ORF for which the function is uncertain. The CDR3 runs to 15 residues. Losses at the gene ends were 6 bases for V and 7 bases for J; bases not matched to a gene: 9. CDR3 nucleotide sequence: TGCGCCAGCAGAGACCGGACAGGGGGACGGAATGAGCAGTTCTTC. It codes for CASRDRTGGRNEQFF.

V gene TRBV6-1 combines with J gene TRBJ2-5; unclear D gene. Looked up from germline, CDR1 is MNHNS and CDR2 is SASEGT. CDR3 length: 14 amino acids. The V end was cut by 1 base, the J end by 2 bases, with 8 bases between. This CDR3 reads CASSEGTAQETQYF. Here the CDR3 DNA reads TGTGCCAGCAGTGAAGGCACAGCTCAAGAGACCCAGTACTTC.

The CDR3, as DNA: TGTGCCAGCAGCCTACCAGGGGCCTACAATGAGCAGTTCTTC. Encoded protein: CASSLPGAYNEQFF. The V and J genes are TRBV9 and TRBJ2-1; D possibly corresponds to TRBD1 (6 bases). The germline V and J ends were trimmed by 4 bases and 2 bases, with 10 bases remaining between them. The CDR3 spans 14 residues. The germline V gene encodes CDR1 SGDLS and CDR2 YYNGEE.

The chain has TRBV19 and TRBJ2-1; D is possibly TRBD2 (6 bases). The length of the CDR3 is 16 residues. Germline V gives CDR1 LNHDA, CDR2 SQIVND (reference sequence). The V end was cut by 6 bases, the J end by 1 base, with 16 bases between. The DNA of the CDR3 is TGTGCCAGTAGGGATCGGACTGGGAGGTCCTACAATGAGCAGTTCTTC. Translated, it gives CASRDRTGRSYNEQFF.

V usage is TRBV2 and J usage is TRBJ1-4; D call uncertain. This CDR3 spans 17 amino acids. CDR1 and CDR2 (germline): SNHLY, FYNNEI. V was shortened by 6 bases and J by 0 bases, with 17 bases between the two germline ends. CDR3 sequence (DNA): TGTGCCAGCAGGGAGAAAGGAGGGCCTGCAACTAATGAAAAACTGTTTTTT. Translated: CASREKGGPATNEKLFF.

The chain has TRBV6-1 and TRBJ2-5, with D perhaps TRBD2 (5 bases). This CDR3 comprises 16 residues. Between the trimmed V and J ends, which lost 0 bases and 2 bases, there was a span of 13 bases. Germline assignment: CDR1 MNHNS and CDR2 SASEGT. CDR3: CASSEAPLRGQETQYF. CDR3 bases: TGTGCCAGCAGTGAAGCGCCTCTAAGAGGGCAAGAGACCCAGTACTTC.

V usage is TRBV6-5 and J usage is TRBJ1-2; no definite D call. Germline CDR1 and CDR2: MNHEY and SVGAGI. The CDR3 covers 14 residues. V lost 5 bases to trimming and J lost 4 bases, with 14 bases between them. In DNA, the CDR3 is TGTGCCAGCAGTGACTTGGGCAGCTCCTATGGCTACACCTTC. Amino acids: CASSDLGSSYGYTF.

The J gene is TRBJ2-1, the V gene TRBV19; 7 bases match TRBD2. J gave up 9 bases and V 9 bases, and 14 bases lay outside the gene matches. The CDR3 spans 14 residues. Germline loops: CDR1 LNHDA, CDR2 SQIVND (reference sequence). DNA for the CDR3: TGTGCCAGCAGGGAGGGCGGGATTCGGGGTGAGCAGTTCTTC. Translating gives CASREGGIRGEQFF.

In this sample, this clone turned up a few times. The genes are TRBV18 and TRBJ2-3, with 14 bases lining up with TRBD2. CDR1 and CDR2 (germline): KGHSH, LQKENI. The CDR3 length is 15 residues. V was pared by 6 bases and J by 4 bases, with 3 bases of the junction left unmatched. The chain's CDR3 is CASSRGLAGADTQYF. CDR3 coding DNA: TGTGCCAGCTCCCGGGGACTAGCGGGGGCAGATACGCAGTATTTT.

The chain has TRBV5-5 and TRBJ2-5; D is ambiguous. Deletions cut 0 bases from V and 2 bases from J, with 5 bases between. This CDR3 region has 13 residues. Germline CDR1 reads SGHKS; CDR2 reads YYEKEE (reference sequence). DNA for the CDR3: TGTGCCAGCAGCTTGGCCAGTCAAGAGACCCAGTACTTC. Its translation is CASSLASQETQYF.

The chain carries TRBV5-6 and TRBJ1-5; possibly TRBD1 for D (6 bases). V lost 1 base to trimming and J lost 7 bases, with 9 bases between them. This CDR3 comprises 13 residues. Germline assignment: CDR1 SGHDT and CDR2 YYEEEE. The CDR3 here is CASSLRGKQPQHF. CDR3 bases: TGTGCCAGCAGCTTGAGGGGGAAACAGCCCCAGCATTTT.

The chain uses TRBV29-1 and TRBJ2-7; 7 bases line up with TRBD1. Germline V lookup: CDR1 SQVTM, CDR2 ANQGSEA. The CDR3 extends over 14 amino acids. V lost 4 bases and J lost 0; bases outside the gene matches: 6. The CDR3 loop is CSVVRDRASYEQYF. The CDR3 DNA follows: TGCAGCGTTGTTAGAGACAGGGCCTCCTACGAGCAGTACTTC.

This clone showed up just once. The chain combines TRBV7-2 with TRBJ2-7; D is possibly TRBD2 (7 bases). V lost 2 bases and J 7 bases, leaving 18 bases between the germline ends. The CDR3 is 15 residues long. CDR1 is SGHTA and CDR2 is FQGNSA in the germline V gene. CDR3 protein: CASSLYRGGTGEQYF. The CDR3 DNA reads as TGTGCCAGCAGCTTATATAGGGGGGGGACGGGGGAGCAGTACTTC.

This clone appeared a few times. The chain is built from TRBV5-1 and TRBJ2-2, with TRBD1 identical over 7 bases. Germline V gives CDR1 SGHRS, CDR2 YFSETQ. The V gene end was trimmed by 3 bases and the J gene end by 4 bases; junction bases not matched to a gene: 3. CDR3 length: 14 residues. The CDR3 region is CASSWDSPTGELFF. The CDR3 DNA reads as TGCGCCAGCAGCTGGGACAGCCCCACCGGGGAGCTGTTTTTT.

The chain carries TRBV12-5 and TRBJ2-2, with 7 positions matching TRBD1. The CDR3 length is 16 residues. V was pared by 3 bases and J by 4 bases, with 8 bases of the junction left unmatched. Germline loops: CDR1 LGHNT, CDR2 FRNRAP. The CDR3 coding sequence is TGTGCTAGTGGTTTTAAAACAGGGGTAGGCACCGGGGAGCTGTTTTTT. Its protein product is CASGFKTGVGTGELFF.

The gene calls are TRBV6-1 and TRBJ1-4; D possibly corresponds to TRBD1 (6 bases). The germline V gene has CDR1 MNHNS and CDR2 SASEGT. Trimming stripped 6 bases from V and 7 bases from J, with 12 bases between. CDR3 length: 13 residues. CDR3 amino acids: CASSITGFEKLFF. In DNA, the CDR3 is TGTGCCAGCAGCATAACAGGGTTTGAAAAACTGTTTTTT.